What follows are 9 T cell receptor beta chains derived from one specimen sequenced in a study of blood T cell repertoires in COVID-19. Some clones are missing from TCRdb's copy, which holds only in-frame ones; the method was immunoSEQ multiplex PCR. Of about 150,000 clones listed, around 91% are singletons. Sequencing used peripheral blood. These receptors were collected from a middle-aged woman with acute or convalescent COVID-19.

This chain links TRBV3-1 (or the pseudogene TRBV3-2) with TRBJ1-3; maybe TRBD1 (5 bases). V shed 1 base and J shed 0 bases, with 10 bases lying between them. This CDR3 contains 16 residues. CDR1 and CDR2 (germline): LGHDT, YNNKEL (reference sequence). The CDR3 DNA is TGTGCCAGCAGCCAAGGTCGGGGGATCTCTGGAAACACCATATATTTT. Translation: CASSQGRGISGNTIYF.

CDR3 nucleotides: TGTGCCAGCAGTTTTGGGACTGCCCTCGAGCAGTACTTC. Its translation is CASSFGTALEQYF. The chain employs TRBV12-3 or TRBV12-4 and TRBJ2-7; the D gene is possibly TRBD2 (6 bases). Trimming pared 3 bases from V and 6 bases from J, leaving 12 bases between. The CDR3 is 13 amino acids.

The CDR3 nucleotides are TGTGCCAGCAGTGTCCAGGGATTGTCCCAGCATTTT. Translated: CASSVQGLSQHF. The chain uses TRBV12-3 or TRBV12-4 and TRBJ1-5; perhaps TRBD1 as D (5 bases). The CDR3 covers 12 residues. Trimming removed 5 bases at V and 11 bases at J, with 13 bases between.

For this clone: Distinct nucleotide sequences in the sample also encode this CDR3. CDR3 protein: CSVEVENWRTWQRNEKLFF. CDR3 coding DNA: TGCAGCGTTGAAGTAGAAAACTGGCGCACGTGGCAGAGGAATGAAAAACTGTTTTTT. The chain recombines TRBV29-1 with TRBJ1-4; no definite D call. Germline CDR1 reads SQVTM; CDR2 reads ANQGSEA. The CDR3 totals 19 residues. Trimming took 1 base from V and 5 from J, leaving 26 bases between them.

The chain carries TRBV15 and TRBJ2-7, with 9 bases aligning to TRBD2. The CDR3 length is 15 residues. Germline CDR1 LNHNV, CDR2 YYDKDF (reference sequence). The ends lost 5 bases at V and 5 bases at J; junction bases unmatched: 10. The CDR3 DNA sequence: TGTGCCACCAGCGCATCCGGGACTAGCCTGGACGAGCAGTACTTC. It is translated as CATSASGTSLDEQYF. Full variable domain (remainder filled in from reference TRBV15 and TRBJ2-7): DAMVIQNPRYQVTQFGKPVTLSCSQTLNHNVMYWYQQKSSQAPKLLFHYYDKDFNNEADTPDNFQSRRPNTSFCFLDIRSPGLGDTAMYLCATSASGTSLDEQYFGPGTRLTVT.

The chain carries TRBV9 and TRBJ2-3; TRBD2 aligns across 8 bases. Germline V gives CDR1 SGDLS, CDR2 YYNGEE. J was trimmed by 1 base and V by 7 bases; bases with no gene match: 2. CDR3 size: 13 residues. Here the CDR3 reads CASRAGGTDTQYF. The CDR3 coding sequence is TGTGCCAGCCGAGCGGGGGGCACAGATACGCAGTATTTT.

The chain has TRBV2 and TRBJ1-2, with D tentatively TRBD1 (6 bases). Germline CDR1 and CDR2: SNHLY and FYNNEI. This CDR3 is 15 amino acids long. Trimming stripped 4 bases from V and 0 bases from J, with 12 bases between. This chain's CDR3 is CASSAYQGTNYGYTF. In nucleotides, the CDR3 is TGTGCCAGCAGTGCCTACCAGGGGACTAACTATGGCTACACCTTC.

This chain connects TRBV4-1 to TRBJ1-4; D is ambiguous. In germline, CDR1 is MGHRA, CDR2 YSYEKL. There are 14 residues in the CDR3. Deletions cut 0 bases from V and 14 bases from J, with 16 bases between. The CDR3 nucleotides read TGCGCCAGCAGCCAAGATCAGGCCCACAGAATTCTGTTTTTT. It yields the protein CASSQDQAHRILFF.

J is TRBJ1-2 and V is TRBV2; TRBD1 might be the D (5 bases). V lost 8 bases, J lost 4 bases, and 8 bases lay in between. Germline values: CDR1 SNHLY, CDR2 FYNNEI. This CDR3 contains 11 residues. This CDR3 is CASDSPYGYTF. CDR3 coding DNA: TGTGCCAGCGACAGCCCCTATGGCTACACCTTC.